The 18 T cell receptor beta chains in this list originate from one sample, sequenced in a study of blood T cell repertoires in COVID-19 (dated by TCRdb to 2018 to 2021). The library was generated by the immunoSEQ multiplex PCR assay. What TCRdb holds here is the immuneACCESS table cut down to in-frame rearrangements. Part of the clones is not present; checked against another copy, under half of the missing clones reflect an unresolved V gene, and the others are unexplained. This sample gives 250,000 to 300,000 clones in total; roughly 88% of them show up just once. The ten top clones hold roughly 11% of the sample. Sequencing was carried out using peripheral blood. These receptors all come from a woman aged 70-85 years with acute or convalescent COVID-19.

The rearrangement links TRBV15 to TRBJ2-5; TRBD2 is a possible D gene (6 bases). Trimming took off 0 bases at V and 0 bases at J, with 17 bases between the two ends. The CDR3 runs 18 residues. Per germline, CDR1 LNHNV and CDR2 YYDKDF (reference sequence). The CDR3 protein is CATSRDRGGGRYQETQYF. The CDR3 region has the DNA TGTGCCACCAGCAGAGATCGAGGTGGGGGGAGGTACCAAGAGACCCAGTACTTC.

The chain carries TRBV12-5 and TRBJ1-5, with D hard to call. This CDR3 is 12 amino acids long. CDR1 is LGHNT and CDR2 is FRNRAP in the germline V gene. Trimming cost V 3 bases and J 5 bases, with 5 bases left between them. Here the CDR3 reads CASGFSDQPQHF. DNA for the CDR3: TGTGCTAGTGGTTTTTCCGATCAGCCCCAGCATTTT.

The chain is built from TRBV28 and TRBJ1-2; 11 bases match TRBD1. Losses at the gene ends were 6 bases for V and 7 bases for J; bases not matched to a gene: 13. The CDR3 consists of 16 residues. Per the germline V gene, CDR1 is MDHEN and CDR2 is SYDVKM. CDR3 nucleotide sequence: TGTGCCAGCAGCCAAAGCCTTGGGGGGACAGGGGGTGGCTACACCTTC. Residues: CASSQSLGGTGGGYTF.

The chain joins TRBV11-2 to TRBJ2-7, with D perhaps matching TRBD1 (8 bases). Germline V lookup: CDR1 SGHAT, CDR2 FQNNGV. The CDR3 runs 16 residues. V was clipped by 7 bases and J by 0 bases, with 19 bases between them. The CDR3 region is CASTPLGGTGSYEQYF. CDR3 nucleotides: TGTGCCAGCACCCCCCTGGGGGGGACAGGCTCCTACGAGCAGTACTTC.

This chain links TRBV5-4 with TRBJ2-3, with 10 bases identical to TRBD2. The CDR3 totals 18 residues. Trimming cost V 4 bases and J 1 base; bases outside gene matches: 12. CDR1 is SGHNT and CDR2 is YYREEE in the germline V gene (reference sequence). In DNA form, the CDR3 reads TGTGCCAGCAGCCCGACGAAGACTAGCGGGCTAGGCACAGATACGCAGTATTTT. This encodes CASSPTKTSGLGTDTQYF.

The chain joins TRBV30 to TRBJ2-1; 12 bases align to TRBD2. CDR1 is GTSNPN and CDR2 is SVGIG in the germline V gene (reference sequence). Germline trimming cut 2 bases from V and 10 bases from J; bases unmatched to any gene: 9. There are 15 residues in the CDR3. In nucleotides, the CDR3 is TGTGCCTGGAGTTCAGGACTAGCGGGGTCCCGCGAGCAGTTCTTC. Its protein is CAWSSGLAGSREQFF.

V and J are TRBV6-5 and TRBJ2-1; tentatively, D is TRBD1 (6 bases). Germline values: CDR1 MNHEY, CDR2 SVGAGI. V was cut by 5 bases and J by 8 bases, with 13 bases left in between. The CDR3 consists of 13 residues. The chain's CDR3 is CASSQRRGDEQFF. The DNA of the CDR3 is TGTGCCAGCAGTCAGCGCAGGGGAGATGAGCAGTTCTTC.

V and J are TRBV3-1 (or the pseudogene TRBV3-2) and TRBJ2-1; a weak D match, TRBD1 (5 bases). V was pared by 4 bases and J by 6 bases, with 10 bases between. The CDR3 runs to 13 residues. From germline, CDR1 is LGHDT and CDR2 YNNKEL (reference sequence). The CDR3 DNA follows: TGTGCCAGCAGCCCCCTCAGGGCCAATGAGCAGTTCTTC. Amino acids: CASSPLRANEQFF.

J is TRBJ2-1 and V is TRBV5-8; D may be TRBD1 (5 bases). The CDR3 is made up of 12 amino acids. V was pared by 5 bases and J by 7 bases, with 10 bases between. Germline V gene sequence: CDR1 SGHTS, CDR2 YDEGEE. CDR3 in amino acids: CASSSPGNEQFF. For the CDR3, the DNA is TGTGCCAGCAGTTCGCCAGGGAATGAGCAGTTCTTC.

The chain recombines TRBV6-5 with TRBJ1-4; D is uncertain. CDR3 length equals 14 residues. Trimming pared 6 bases from V and 4 bases from J, leaving 12 bases between. CDR1 MNHEY and CDR2 SVGAGI come from the germline V gene. CDR3: CASRPRVDNEKLFF. The CDR3 bases are TGTGCCAGCAGGCCCCGGGTCGATAATGAAAAACTGTTTTTT.

Points on this clone: Other nucleotide sequences from this sample produce the same CDR3. The chain has TRBV18 and TRBJ1-4; tentative D call: TRBD1 (6 bases). The V end was cut by 3 bases, the J end by 5 bases, with 7 bases between. Per the germline V gene, CDR1 is KGHSH and CDR2 is LQKENI. The CDR3 covers 13 residues. CDR3 DNA: TGTGCCAGCTCACCTGGACAGAATGAAAAACTGTTTTTT. It specifies CASSPGQNEKLFF.

The chain couples TRBV30 to TRBJ2-5, with 8 bases fitting TRBD2. V trimming: 1 base; J trimming: 3 bases; junction bases outside the gene matches: 4. The CDR3 consists of 14 residues. Germline V lookup: CDR1 GTSNPN, CDR2 SVGIG (reference sequence). The CDR3 sequence is CAWSDLGGEETQYF. CDR3 nucleotides: TGTGCCTGGAGTGATCTCGGGGGGGAAGAGACCCAGTACTTC.

The CDR3: CASVPTSGPYEQYF. In DNA form, the CDR3 reads TGTGCCAGCGTCCCCACCAGCGGCCCTTACGAGCAGTACTTC. This rearrangement joins TRBV27 to TRBJ2-7; TRBD2 is a possible D gene (5 bases). The CDR3 extends over 14 amino acids. Germline V gene lookup returns CDR1 MNHEY and CDR2 SMNVEV (reference sequence). V lost 8 bases to trimming and J lost 4 bases, with 18 bases between them.

V is TRBV5-1 and J is TRBJ1-1, with D unresolved. Trimming removed 4 bases at V and 0 bases at J, with 10 bases between. The CDR3 is 14 amino acids. The germline V gene encodes CDR1 SGHRS and CDR2 YFSETQ. CDR3 DNA sequence: TGCGCCAGCAGCGCCGTAAGCATGAACACTGAAGCTTTCTTT. Its protein is CASSAVSMNTEAFF.

The gene calls are TRBV24-1 and TRBJ2-1; D possibly corresponds to TRBD1 (6 bases). V was cut by 3 bases and J by 1 base, with 9 bases left in between. There are 15 residues in the CDR3. Germline CDR1 KGHDR, CDR2 SFDVKD. The CDR3: CATSDARGSYNEQFF. The CDR3 region has the DNA TGTGCCACCAGTGATGCCAGGGGTTCCTACAATGAGCAGTTCTTC.

The J gene is TRBJ1-4, the V gene TRBV5-3; D is ambiguous. TRBV5-3 has ORF status, its function being uncertain. V was shortened by 5 bases and J by 8 bases, with 19 bases between the two germline ends. The CDR3 spans 15 residues. The CDR3 nucleotides read TGTGCCAGAAGATCCCGAGGACTCTATAGAGAAAAACTGTTTTTT. The encoded protein is CARRSRGLYREKLFF.

The V and J genes are TRBV12-5 and TRBJ1-1; the D is unclear. Germline V gives CDR1 LGHNT, CDR2 FRNRAP. Between the trimmed V and J ends, which lost 6 bases and 6 bases, there was a span of 8 bases. This CDR3 comprises 11 residues. The CDR3 spells CASGYSSEAFF. The CDR3 coding sequence is TGTGCTAGTGGGTACAGTTCTGAAGCTTTCTTT.

The genes are TRBV5-4 and TRBJ2-7, with D possibly being TRBD2 (5 bases). CDR3 length equals 15 residues. Trimming stripped 4 bases from V and 4 bases from J, with 18 bases between. CDR1 is SGHNT and CDR2 is YYREEE in the germline V gene (reference sequence). In DNA form, the CDR3 reads TGTGCCAGCAGCGTGTCGGCTAGCTCGTCGTACGAGCAGTACTTC. Translated: CASSVSASSSYEQYF.